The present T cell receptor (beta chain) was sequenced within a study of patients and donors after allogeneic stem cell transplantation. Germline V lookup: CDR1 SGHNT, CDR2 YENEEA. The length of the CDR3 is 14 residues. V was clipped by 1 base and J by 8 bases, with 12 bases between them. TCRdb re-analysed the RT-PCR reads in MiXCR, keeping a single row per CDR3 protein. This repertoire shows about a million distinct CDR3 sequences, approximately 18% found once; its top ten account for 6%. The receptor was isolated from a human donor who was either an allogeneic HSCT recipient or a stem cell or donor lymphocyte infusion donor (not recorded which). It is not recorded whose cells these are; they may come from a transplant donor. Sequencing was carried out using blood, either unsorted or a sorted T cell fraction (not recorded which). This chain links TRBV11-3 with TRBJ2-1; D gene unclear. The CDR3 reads CASSLGSGLDEQFF. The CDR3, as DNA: TGTGCCAGCAGCTTAGGGTCCGGGTTGGATGAGCAGTTCTTC.